This T cell receptor beta chain was profiled in a study of blood T cell repertoires in COVID-19. Note on this clone: Other DNA variants within this sample encode the same CDR3.

Study processing details: By means of reference gene primer amplification, nucleated cell counts were estimated. The data were produced by immunoSEQ multiplex PCR, yet TCRdb's version contains in-frame clones alone and is incomplete. The DNA gave D and trimming, while V, J and clone size come from that table. In the table there are about 480,000 clones, roughly 90% of which are singletons. The CDR3 loop spans 13 amino acids. The J segment lost 2 bases and the V segment lost 6 bases, leaving 3 bases of the junction unmatched. The germline gives CDR1 SNHLY, CDR2 FYNNEI. Recruitment covered roughly 24 US areas and drew participants whose ages spanned 18 to 89 years. Participant-given clinical history determined each cohort assignment.

The source is a woman aged 35 to 49 who had recovered from COVID-19. Sequenced input: PBMCs or T cells enriched from blood (not recorded which). This chain links TRBV2 with TRBJ2-5, with 7 bases aligning to TRBD1. In nucleotides, the CDR3 is TGTGCCAGCAGCCGGGACAGACAAGAGACCCAGTACTTC. Its protein product is CASSRDRQETQYF.